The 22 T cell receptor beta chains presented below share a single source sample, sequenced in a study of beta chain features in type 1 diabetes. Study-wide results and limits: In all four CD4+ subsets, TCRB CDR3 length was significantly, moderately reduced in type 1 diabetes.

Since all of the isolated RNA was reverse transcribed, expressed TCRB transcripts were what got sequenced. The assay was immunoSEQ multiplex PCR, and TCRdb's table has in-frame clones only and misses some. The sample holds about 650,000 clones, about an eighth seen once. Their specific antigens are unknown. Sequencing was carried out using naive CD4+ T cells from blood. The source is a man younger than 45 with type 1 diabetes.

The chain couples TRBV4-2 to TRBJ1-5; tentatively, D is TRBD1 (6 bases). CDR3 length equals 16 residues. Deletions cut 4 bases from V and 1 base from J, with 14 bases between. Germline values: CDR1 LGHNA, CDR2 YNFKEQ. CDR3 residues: CASSPQQGASNQPQHF. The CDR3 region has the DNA TGTGCCAGCAGCCCCCAACAGGGCGCGAGCAATCAGCCCCAGCATTTT.

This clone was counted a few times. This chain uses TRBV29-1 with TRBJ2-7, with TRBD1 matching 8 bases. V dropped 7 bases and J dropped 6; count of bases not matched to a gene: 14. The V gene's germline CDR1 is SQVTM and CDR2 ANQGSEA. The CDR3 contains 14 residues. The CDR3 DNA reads TGCAGCGCCGCGCTTGGGACAGGTAGAGGCGAGCAGTACTTC. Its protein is CSAALGTGRGEQYF.

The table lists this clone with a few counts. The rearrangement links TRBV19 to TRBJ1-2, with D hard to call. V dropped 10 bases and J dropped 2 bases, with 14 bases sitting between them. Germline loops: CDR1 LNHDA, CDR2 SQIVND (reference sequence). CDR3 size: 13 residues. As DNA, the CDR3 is TGTGCCACCTGGGCGGCATCAAACTATGGCTACACCTTC. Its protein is CATWAASNYGYTF.

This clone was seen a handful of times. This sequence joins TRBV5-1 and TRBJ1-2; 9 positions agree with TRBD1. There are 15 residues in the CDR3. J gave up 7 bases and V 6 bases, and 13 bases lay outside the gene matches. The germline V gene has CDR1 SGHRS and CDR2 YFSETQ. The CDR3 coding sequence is TGCGCCAGCAACCCAGCCGGGACAGGGACCGCTGGCTACACCTTC. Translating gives CASNPAGTGTAGYTF.

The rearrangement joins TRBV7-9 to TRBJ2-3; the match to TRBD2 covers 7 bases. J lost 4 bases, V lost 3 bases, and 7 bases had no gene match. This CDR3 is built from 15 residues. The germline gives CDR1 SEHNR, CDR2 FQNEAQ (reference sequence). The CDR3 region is CASSFLGGIPDTQYF. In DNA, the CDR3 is TGTGCCAGCAGCTTCCTGGGGGGGATCCCAGATACGCAGTATTTT.

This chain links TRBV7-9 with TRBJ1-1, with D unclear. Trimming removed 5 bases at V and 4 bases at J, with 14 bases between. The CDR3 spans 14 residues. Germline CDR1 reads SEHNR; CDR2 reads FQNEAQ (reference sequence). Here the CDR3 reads CASSATQRRTEAFF. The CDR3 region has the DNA TGTGCCAGCAGCGCAACACAGAGGCGCACTGAAGCTTTCTTT.

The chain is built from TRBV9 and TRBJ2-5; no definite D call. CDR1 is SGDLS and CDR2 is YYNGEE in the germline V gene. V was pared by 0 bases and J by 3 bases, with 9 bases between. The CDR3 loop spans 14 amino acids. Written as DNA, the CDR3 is TGTGCCAGCAGCGTAGATCTTTACGAAGAGACCCAGTACTTC. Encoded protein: CASSVDLYEETQYF.

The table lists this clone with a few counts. The chain's CDR3 is CASSQVPGGLYGYTF. The CDR3 DNA sequence: TGTGCCAGCAGCCAAGTTCCAGGGGGACTCTATGGCTACACCTTC. The chain recombines TRBV14 with TRBJ1-2; TRBD1 agrees at 7 bases. The V and J ends lost 1 base and 4 bases, in that order; junction bases with no gene match: 6. CDR1 is SGHDN and CDR2 is FVKESK in the germline V gene. The CDR3 covers 15 residues.

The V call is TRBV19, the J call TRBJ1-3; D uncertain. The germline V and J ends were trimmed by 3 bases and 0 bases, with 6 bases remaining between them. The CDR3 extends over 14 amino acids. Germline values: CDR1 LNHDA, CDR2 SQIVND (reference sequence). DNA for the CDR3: TGTGCCAGTAGTATGAGGAGCTCTGGAAACACCATATATTTT. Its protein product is CASSMRSSGNTIYF.

The CDR3 reads CASSLMDRYYEQYF. CDR3 coding DNA: TGCGCCAGCAGCCTAATGGACAGATACTACGAGCAGTACTTC. The V call is TRBV5-1, the J call TRBJ2-7; D may be TRBD1 (6 bases). Germline assignment: CDR1 SGHRS and CDR2 YFSETQ. The germline V and J ends were trimmed by 4 bases and 3 bases, with 14 bases remaining between them. This CDR3 region has 14 residues.

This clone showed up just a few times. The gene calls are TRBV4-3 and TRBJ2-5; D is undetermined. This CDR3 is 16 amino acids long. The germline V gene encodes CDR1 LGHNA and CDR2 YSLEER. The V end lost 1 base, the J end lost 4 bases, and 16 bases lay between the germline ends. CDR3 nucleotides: TGCGCCAGCAGCCAAGTTGGACGTAGGACCGGAGAGACCCAGTACTTC. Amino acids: CASSQVGRRTGETQYF.

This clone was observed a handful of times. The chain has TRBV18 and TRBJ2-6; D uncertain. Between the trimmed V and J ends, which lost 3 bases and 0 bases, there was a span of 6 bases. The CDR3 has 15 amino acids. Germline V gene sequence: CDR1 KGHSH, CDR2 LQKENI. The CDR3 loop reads CASSPRSSGANVLTF. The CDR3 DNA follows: TGTGCCAGCTCACCGAGGAGCTCTGGGGCCAACGTCCTGACTTTC.

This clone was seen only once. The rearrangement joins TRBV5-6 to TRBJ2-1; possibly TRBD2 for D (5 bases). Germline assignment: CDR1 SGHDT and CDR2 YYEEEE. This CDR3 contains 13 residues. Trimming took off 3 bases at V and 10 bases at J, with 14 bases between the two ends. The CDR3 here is CASSSRRRTEQFF. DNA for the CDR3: TGTGCCAGCAGCTCTCGGAGGCGCACCGAGCAGTTCTTC. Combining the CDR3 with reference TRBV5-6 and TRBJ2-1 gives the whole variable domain DAGVTQSPTHLIKTRGQQVTLRCSPKSGHDTVSWYQQALGQGPQFIFQYYEEEERQRGNFPDRFSGHQFPNYSSELNVNALLLGDSALYLCASSSRRRTEQFFGPGTRLTVL.

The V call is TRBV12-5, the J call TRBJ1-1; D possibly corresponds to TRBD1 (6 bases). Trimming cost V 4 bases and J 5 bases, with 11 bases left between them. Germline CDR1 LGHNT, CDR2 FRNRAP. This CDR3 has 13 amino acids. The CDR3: CASGSDRWTEAFF. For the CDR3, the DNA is TGTGCTAGTGGTTCCGACAGGTGGACTGAAGCTTTCTTT.

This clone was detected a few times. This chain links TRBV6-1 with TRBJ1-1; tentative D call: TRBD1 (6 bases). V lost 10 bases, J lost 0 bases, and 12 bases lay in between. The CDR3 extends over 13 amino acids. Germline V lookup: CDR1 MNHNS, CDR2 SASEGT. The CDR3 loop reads CATKDSLNTEAFF. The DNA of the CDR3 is TGTGCCACCAAGGACAGTCTGAACACTGAAGCTTTCTTT.

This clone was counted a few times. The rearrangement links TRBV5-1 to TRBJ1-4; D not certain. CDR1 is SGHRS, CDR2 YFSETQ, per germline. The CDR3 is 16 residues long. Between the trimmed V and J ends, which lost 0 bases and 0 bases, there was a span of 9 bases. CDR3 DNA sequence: TGCGCCAGCAGCTTGGATAGCGTTGCAACTAATGAAAAACTGTTTTTT. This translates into CASSLDSVATNEKLFF.

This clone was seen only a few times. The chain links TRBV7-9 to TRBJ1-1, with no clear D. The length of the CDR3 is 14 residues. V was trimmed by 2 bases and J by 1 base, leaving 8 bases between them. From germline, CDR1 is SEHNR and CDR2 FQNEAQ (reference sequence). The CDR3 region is CASSLFEGNTEAFF. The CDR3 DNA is TGTGCCAGCAGCTTATTCGAGGGGAACACTGAAGCTTTCTTT. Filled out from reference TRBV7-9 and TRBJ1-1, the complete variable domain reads DTGVSQNPRHKITKRGQNVTFRCDPISEHNRLYWYRQTLGQGPEFLTYFQNEAQLEKSRLLSDRFSAERPKGSFSTLEIQRTEQGDSAMYLCASSLFEGNTEAFFGQGTRLTVV.

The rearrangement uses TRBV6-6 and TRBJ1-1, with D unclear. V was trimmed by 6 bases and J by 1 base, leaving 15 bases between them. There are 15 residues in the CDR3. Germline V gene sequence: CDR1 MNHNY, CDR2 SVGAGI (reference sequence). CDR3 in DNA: TGTGCCAGCAGATTTAAGCCTTCAACGAACACTGAAGCTTTCTTT. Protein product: CASRFKPSTNTEAFF.

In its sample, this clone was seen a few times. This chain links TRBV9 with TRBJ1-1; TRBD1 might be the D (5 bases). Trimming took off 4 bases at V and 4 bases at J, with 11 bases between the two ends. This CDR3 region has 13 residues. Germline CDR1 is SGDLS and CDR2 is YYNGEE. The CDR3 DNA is TGTGCCAGCAGCCCCCCGGGGGGCACTGAAGCTTTCTTT. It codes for CASSPPGGTEAFF.

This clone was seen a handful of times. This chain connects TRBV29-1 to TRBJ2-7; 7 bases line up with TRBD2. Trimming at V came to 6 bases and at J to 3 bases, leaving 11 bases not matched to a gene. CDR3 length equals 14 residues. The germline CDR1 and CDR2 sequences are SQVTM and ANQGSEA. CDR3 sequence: CSVRFEGTNYEQYF. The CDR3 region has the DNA TGCAGCGTGCGCTTTGAGGGGACTAACTACGAGCAGTACTTC.

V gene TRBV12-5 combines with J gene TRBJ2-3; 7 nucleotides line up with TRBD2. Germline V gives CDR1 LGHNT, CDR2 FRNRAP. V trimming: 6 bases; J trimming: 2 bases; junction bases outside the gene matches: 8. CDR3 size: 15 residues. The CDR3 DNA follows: TGTGCTAGTGGCCCCCGAGCGGGGAACACAGATACGCAGTATTTT. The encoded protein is CASGPRAGNTDTQYF.

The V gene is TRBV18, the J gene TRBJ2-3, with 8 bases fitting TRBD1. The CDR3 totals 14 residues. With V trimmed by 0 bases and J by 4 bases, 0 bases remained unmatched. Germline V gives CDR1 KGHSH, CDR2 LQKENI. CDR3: CASSPPDRADTQYF. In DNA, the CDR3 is TGTGCCAGCTCACCACCGGACAGGGCAGATACGCAGTATTTT.